This T cell receptor beta chain was captured by sequencing in a study of a mutant IDH1 vaccine in newly diagnosed glioma. At the level of the study: Most patients had received both radiotherapy and temozolomide, the prior options being radiotherapy, temozolomide, or both. Findings of the study overall: Vaccine-induced immune responses occurred in 90% to 95% of patients.

Concerning this clone: Its antigen is not identified.

The CDR3 has 13 residues. The V end was cut by 6 bases, the J end by 5 bases, with 11 bases between. Germline lookup yields CDR1 SGHNT and CDR2 YYREEE (reference sequence). Profiled with immunoSEQ multiplex PCR; TCRdb holds only in-frame clones, not every one. The table shows over 80,000 clones, with around 90% occurring only once. Specified time point: baseline, week 1 (first vaccination visit). Documented treatment: pre-vaccination baseline after standard-of-care therapy. Those who donated had recent WHO grade 3 or 4 IDH1-mutant, ATRX-lost astrocytomas. The J gene is TRBJ2-2, the V gene TRBV5-4; possible D gene TRBD2, 5 bases. This receptor was identified in a woman between 45 and 65 years old with glioma. Sequencing was performed on PBMCs, taken from a glioma patient treated with radiotherapy, temozolomide or both. CDR3 sequence reads: CASTDWRTGELFF. CDR3 coding DNA: TGTGCCAGCACGGACTGGAGGACCGGGGAGCTGTTTTTT. The variable domain in full, completed from reference TRBV5-4 and TRBJ2-2, reads ETGVTQSPTHLIKTRGQQVTLRCSSQSGHNTVSWYQQALGQGPQFIFQYYREEENGRGNFPPRFSGLQFPNYSSELNVNALELDDSALYLCASTDWRTGELFFGEGSRLTVL.